A selection of T cell receptor beta chains follows, all from one sample in a study of cytomegalovirus exposure and HLA in healthy donors. The assay was immunoSEQ multiplex PCR, and TCRdb's table has in-frame clones only and misses some. In the table there are about 200,000 clones, 70% to 85% of which are singletons. The source material was PBMCs. Receptors originate from a woman in her twenties or thirties in good health and CMV-seropositive. Each CDR3 is given with its conserved first and last residue. The D gene is left open where the match is weak. A clone size is listed for some rows: how often the clone was seen (once, few, many), or a class if it is expanded.

TRBJ2-2 | TRBV7-9 | . | once | 19 | CASSPHWDAGRKNTGELFF | TGTGCCAGCAGCCCTCATTGGGATGCGGGACGGAAAAACACCGGGGAGCTGTTTTTT
TRBJ2-7 | TRBV19 | TRBD1 | . | 14 | CASSPWQGVGEQYF | TGTGCCAGTAGTCCCTGGCAGGGGGTGGGCGAGCAGTACTTC
TRBJ2-5 | TRBV29-1 | . | . | 13 | CSGLTEGDETQYF | TGCAGCGGCCTAACGGAGGGAGACGAGACCCAGTACTTC
TRBJ2-5 | TRBV5-1 | . | . | 15 | CASSFGQGLPETQYF | TGCGCCAGCAGCTTCGGTCAGGGGCTCCCAGAGACCCAGTACTTC
TRBJ1-5 | TRBV27 | TRBD1 | . | 15 | CASSLAQTGDQPQHF | TGTGCCAGCAGTCTCGCCCAGACAGGGGATCAGCCCCAGCATTTT
TRBJ2-3 | TRBV5-8 | TRBD2 | . | 15 | CASSLGTSGTYTQYF | TGTGCCAGCAGCTTGGGGACTAGCGGGACTTATACGCAGTATTTT
TRBJ2-7 | TRBV5-6 | . | . | 16 | CASSQMGGSITYEQYF | TGTGCCAGCAGCCAGATGGGAGGCTCTATTACCTACGAGCAGTACTTC
TRBJ1-5 | TRBV28 | . | . | 12 | CASGSGDQPQHF | TGTGCCAGCGGGTCAGGGGATCAGCCCCAGCATTTT
TRBJ2-7 | TRBV5-1 | TRBD1 | . | 17 | CASSTGTGTVGADEQYF | TGCGCCAGCAGTACCGGGACAGGGACGGTGGGGGCGGACGAGCAGTACTTC
TRBJ1-1 | TRBV15 | . | few | 14 | CATELGGRNTEAFF | TGTGCCACCGAACTCGGGGGGCGGAACACTGAAGCTTTCTTT
TRBJ2-1 | TRBV2 | TRBD1 | . | 17 | CASRRDSLTFSYNEQFF | TGTGCCAGCCGAAGGGACAGCCTTACCTTCTCCTACAATGAGCAGTTCTTC
TRBJ2-2 | TRBV2 | TRBD2 | . | 18 | CASIVGGGRASNTGELFF | TGTGCCAGCATTGTTGGAGGCGGGAGGGCCTCTAACACCGGGGAGCTGTTTTTT
TRBJ2-5 | TRBV7-2 | . | . | 13 | CASGSANQETQYF | TGTGCCAGCGGCTCAGCCAACCAAGAGACCCAGTACTTC
TRBJ1-5 | TRBV2 | . | few | 14 | CASNRESSNQPQHF | TGTGCCAGCAACAGGGAATCTAGCAATCAGCCCCAGCATTTT
TRBJ1-5 | TRBV19 | TRBD1 | . | 15 | CASSSGTGGLGAQHF | TGTGCCAGTAGTTCGGGGACAGGGGGTTTAGGGGCCCAGCATTTT
TRBJ2-5 | TRBV29-1 | TRBD2 | . | 15 | CSVGRGGERGETQYF | TGCAGCGTTGGAAGGGGAGGGGAGCGAGGGGAGACCCAGTACTTC
TRBJ2-5 | TRBV14 | . | . | 16 | CASSSGLVADQETQYF | TGTGCCAGCAGTTCAGGGTTGGTAGCGGACCAAGAGACCCAGTACTTC
TRBJ2-7 | TRBV18 | . | . | 16 | CASSPTDRSFAYEQYF | TGTGCCAGCTCACCAACCGACAGGTCCTTCGCCTACGAGCAGTACTTC
TRBJ1-1 | TRBV6-6 | . | . | 13 | CASNQGMNTEAFF | TGTGCCAGCAACCAGGGGATGAACACTGAAGCTTTCTTT
TRBJ1-5 | TRBV6-6 | TRBD1 | . | 15 | CASSFGTGVRQPQHF | TGTGCCAGCAGTTTCGGGACAGGGGTTCGACAGCCCCAGCATTTT
TRBJ1-5 | TRBV27 | . | . | 14 | CASSSGGTSQPQHF | TGTGCCAGTTCCTCGGGGGGGACGAGTCAGCCCCAGCATTTT
TRBJ1-1 | TRBV15 | . | . | 14 | CATSREAGYTEAFF | TGTGCCACCAGCAGAGAGGCAGGGTACACTGAAGCTTTCTTT
TRBJ1-2 | TRBV29-1 | TRBD1 | once | 15 | CSVEVYPGGSYGYTF | TGCAGCGTTGAAGTTTATCCAGGGGGCTCCTATGGCTACACCTTC
TRBJ1-1 | TRBV12-5 | . | . | 16 | CASCTGDTPMRTEAFF | TGTGCTAGTTGTACCGGGGACACGCCAATGAGGACTGAAGCTTTCTTT
TRBJ1-2 | TRBV29-1 | . | . | 11 | CSVGQNYGYTF | TGCAGCGTTGGACAGAACTATGGCTACACCTTC
TRBJ1-1 | TRBV6-5 | . | once | 12 | CASQEANTEAFF | TGTGCCAGCCAGGAGGCGAACACTGAAGCTTTCTTT
TRBJ2-7 | TRBV27 | . | . | 13 | CASSFLDSYEQYF | TGTGCCAGCAGTTTTTTAGACTCCTACGAGCAGTACTTC
TRBJ1-4 | TRBV7-3 | . | . | 14 | CASSLGPGDGKLFF | TGTGCCAGCAGCTTAGGGCCAGGTGACGGAAAACTGTTTTTT
TRBJ1-5 | TRBV2 | TRBD1 | . | 14 | CASVTEQGDQPQHF | TGTGCCAGCGTGACCGAACAGGGGGATCAGCCCCAGCATTTT
TRBJ1-2 | TRBV18 | . | few | 13 | CASSPQEEYGYTF | TGTGCCAGCTCACCACAGGAGGAGTATGGCTACACCTTC
TRBJ2-7 | TRBV6-5 | . | . | 11 | CASSNQGTQYF | TGTGCCAGCAGTAACCAGGGTACCCAGTACTTC